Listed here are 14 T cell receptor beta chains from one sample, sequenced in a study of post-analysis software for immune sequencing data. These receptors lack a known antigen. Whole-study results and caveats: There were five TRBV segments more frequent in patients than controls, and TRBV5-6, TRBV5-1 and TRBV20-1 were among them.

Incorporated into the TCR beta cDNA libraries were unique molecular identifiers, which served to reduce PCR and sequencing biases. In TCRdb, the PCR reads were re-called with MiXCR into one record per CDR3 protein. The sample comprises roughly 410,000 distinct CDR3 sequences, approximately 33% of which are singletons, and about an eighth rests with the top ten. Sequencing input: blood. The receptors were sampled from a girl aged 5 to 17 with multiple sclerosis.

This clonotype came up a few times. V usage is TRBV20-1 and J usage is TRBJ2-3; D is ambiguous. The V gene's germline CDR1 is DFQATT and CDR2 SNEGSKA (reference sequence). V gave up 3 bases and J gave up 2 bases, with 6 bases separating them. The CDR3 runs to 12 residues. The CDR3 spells CSASGYTDTQYF. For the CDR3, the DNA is TGCAGTGCTAGCGGGTACACAGATACGCAGTATTTT.

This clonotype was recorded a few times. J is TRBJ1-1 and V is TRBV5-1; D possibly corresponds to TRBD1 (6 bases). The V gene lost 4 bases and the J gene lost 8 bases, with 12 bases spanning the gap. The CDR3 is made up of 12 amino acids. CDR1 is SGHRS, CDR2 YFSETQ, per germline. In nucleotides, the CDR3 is TGCGCCAGCAGCCCATGGACAGCGGAAGCTTTCTTT. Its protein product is CASSPWTAEAFF. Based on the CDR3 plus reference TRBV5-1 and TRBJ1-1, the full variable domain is KAGVTQTPRYLIKTRGQQVTLSCSPISGHRSVSWYQQTPGQGLQFLFEYFSETQRNKGNFPGRFSGRQFSNSRSEMNVSTLELGDSALYLCASSPWTAEAFFGQGTRLTVV.

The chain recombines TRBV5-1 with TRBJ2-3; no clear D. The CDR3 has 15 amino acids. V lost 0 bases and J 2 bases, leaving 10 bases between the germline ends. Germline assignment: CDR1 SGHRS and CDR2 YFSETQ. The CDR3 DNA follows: TGCGCCAGCAGCTTGGCCAGGCACCTCACAGATACGCAGTATTTT. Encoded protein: CASSLARHLTDTQYF.

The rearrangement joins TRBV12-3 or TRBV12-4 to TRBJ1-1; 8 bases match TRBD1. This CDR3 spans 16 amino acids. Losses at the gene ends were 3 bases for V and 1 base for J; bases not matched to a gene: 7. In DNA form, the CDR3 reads TGTGCCAGCAGTTTTAGGTTGCAGGGGGCGAACACTGAAGCTTTCTTT. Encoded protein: CASSFRLQGANTEAFF.

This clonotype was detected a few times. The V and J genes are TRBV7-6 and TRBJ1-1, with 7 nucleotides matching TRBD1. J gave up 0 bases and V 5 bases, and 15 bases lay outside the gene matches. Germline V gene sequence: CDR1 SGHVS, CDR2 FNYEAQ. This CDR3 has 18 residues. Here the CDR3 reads CASSLPTGTAYLNTEAFF. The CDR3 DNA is TGTGCCAGCAGCCTACCAACGGGGACAGCCTACTTGAACACTGAAGCTTTCTTT.

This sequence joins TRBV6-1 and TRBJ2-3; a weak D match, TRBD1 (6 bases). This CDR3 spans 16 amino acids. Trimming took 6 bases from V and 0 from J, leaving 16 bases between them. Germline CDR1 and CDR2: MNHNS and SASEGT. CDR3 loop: CASRLNLGASTDTQYF. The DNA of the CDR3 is TGTGCCAGCAGACTAAACCTGGGGGCGAGCACAGATACGCAGTATTTT.

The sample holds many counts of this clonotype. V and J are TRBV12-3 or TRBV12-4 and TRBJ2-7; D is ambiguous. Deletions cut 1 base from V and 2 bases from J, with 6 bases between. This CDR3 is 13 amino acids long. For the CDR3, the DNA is TGTGCCAGCAGTTTAGAGGATCCCTACGAGCAGTACTTC. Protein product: CASSLEDPYEQYF.

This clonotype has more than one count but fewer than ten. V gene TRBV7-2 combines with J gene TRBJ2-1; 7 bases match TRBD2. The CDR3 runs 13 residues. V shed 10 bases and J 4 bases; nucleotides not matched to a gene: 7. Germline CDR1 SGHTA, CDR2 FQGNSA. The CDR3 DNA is TGTGCCATCATCGCGGGGGATTACAATGAGCAGTTCTTC. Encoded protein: CAIIAGDYNEQFF.

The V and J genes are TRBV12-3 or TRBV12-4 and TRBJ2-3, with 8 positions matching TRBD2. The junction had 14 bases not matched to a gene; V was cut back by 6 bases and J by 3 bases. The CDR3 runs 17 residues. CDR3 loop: CASSPPSGGLRTDTQYF. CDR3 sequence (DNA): TGTGCCAGCAGCCCTCCCAGCGGGGGATTGAGAACAGATACGCAGTATTTT.

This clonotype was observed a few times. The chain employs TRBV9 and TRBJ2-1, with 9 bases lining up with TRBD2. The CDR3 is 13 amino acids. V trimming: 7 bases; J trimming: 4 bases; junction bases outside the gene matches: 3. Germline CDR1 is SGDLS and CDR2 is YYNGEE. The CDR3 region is CASASGIYNEQFF. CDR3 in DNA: TGTGCCAGCGCTAGCGGGATTTACAATGAGCAGTTCTTC.

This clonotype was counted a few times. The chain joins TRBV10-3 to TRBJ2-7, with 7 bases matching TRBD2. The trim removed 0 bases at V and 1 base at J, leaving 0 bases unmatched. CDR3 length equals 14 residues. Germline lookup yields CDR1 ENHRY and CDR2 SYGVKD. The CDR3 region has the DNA TGTGCCATCAGTGAGTCCGGGGGGTCCTACGAGCAGTACTTC. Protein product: CAISESGGSYEQYF.

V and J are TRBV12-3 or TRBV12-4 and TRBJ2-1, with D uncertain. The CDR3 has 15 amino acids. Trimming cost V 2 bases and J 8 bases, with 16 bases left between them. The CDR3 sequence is CASSLRPLDNDEQFF. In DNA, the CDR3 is TGTGCCAGCAGTTTAAGGCCCCTCGATAACGATGAGCAGTTCTTC.

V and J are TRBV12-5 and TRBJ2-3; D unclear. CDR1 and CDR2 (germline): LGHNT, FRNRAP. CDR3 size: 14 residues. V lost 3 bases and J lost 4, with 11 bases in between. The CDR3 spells CASGLGLLSDTQYF. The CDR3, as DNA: TGTGCTAGTGGTTTAGGGCTGCTCTCAGATACGCAGTATTTT. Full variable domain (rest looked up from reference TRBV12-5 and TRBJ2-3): DARVTQTPRHKVTEMGQEVTMRCQPILGHNTVFWYRQTMMQGLELLAYFRNRAPLDDSGMPKDRFSAEMPDATLATLKIQPSEPRDSAVYFCASGLGLLSDTQYFGPGTRLTVL.

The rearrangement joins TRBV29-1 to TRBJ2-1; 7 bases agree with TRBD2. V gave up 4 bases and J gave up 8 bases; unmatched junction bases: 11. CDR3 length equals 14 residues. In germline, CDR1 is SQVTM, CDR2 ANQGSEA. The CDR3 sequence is CSVGDYSFRYEQFF. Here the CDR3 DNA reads TGCAGCGTTGGGGACTATTCTTTCCGGTATGAGCAGTTCTTC.